This T cell receptor beta chain emerged from a study of control samples from healthy donors and cancer patients (TCRdb year 2020). In the case of this clone: Its antigen remains unidentified. No base quality information exists; no much larger clone differs at one position.

Libraries came from the immunoSEQ multiplex PCR assay. The immuneACCESS repertoire file appears here via TCRdb, limited to in-frame rearrangements. These files lack a portion of the clones; in checked studies, under half of the deficit traces to unresolved V genes, and the cause of the others is not known. The sample data list about 140,000 clones, and almost 90% of these were observed just once. Jointly, the top ten make up 1.7% of the sample. The CDR3, from cysteine to phenylalanine, totals 17 residues. Of all the DNA, just the CDR3 is kept, 51 bases in frame from base 1. Sequences SGDLS (CDR1) and YYNGEE (CDR2) are obtained from the germline V gene. V loses 0 bases at its end and J loses 4 bases; junction bases beyond the gene matches: 7.

The V and J genes are TRBV9 and TRBJ2-3, and TRBD2 matches 11 of the central bases. This clonotype was obtained from a man younger than 35 in good health. Input material: blood. The CDR3 reads CASSVVGSGGASDTQYF. The DNA reads as follows: TGTGCCAGCAGCGTAGTAGGTAGCGGGGGGGCCTCAGATACGCAGTATTTT.